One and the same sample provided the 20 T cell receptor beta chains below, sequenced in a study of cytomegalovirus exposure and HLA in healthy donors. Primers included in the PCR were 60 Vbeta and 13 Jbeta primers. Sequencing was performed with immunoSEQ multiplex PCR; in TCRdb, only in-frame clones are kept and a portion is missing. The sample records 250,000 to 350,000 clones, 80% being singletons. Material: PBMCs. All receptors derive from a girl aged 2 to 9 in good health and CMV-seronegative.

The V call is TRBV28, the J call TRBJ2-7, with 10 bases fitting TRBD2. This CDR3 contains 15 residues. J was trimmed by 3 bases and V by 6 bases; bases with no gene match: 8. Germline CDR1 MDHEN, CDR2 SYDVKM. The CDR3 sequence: CASRNGLAAFYEQYF. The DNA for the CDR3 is TGTGCCAGCAGAAACGGACTAGCGGCTTTCTACGAGCAGTACTTC.

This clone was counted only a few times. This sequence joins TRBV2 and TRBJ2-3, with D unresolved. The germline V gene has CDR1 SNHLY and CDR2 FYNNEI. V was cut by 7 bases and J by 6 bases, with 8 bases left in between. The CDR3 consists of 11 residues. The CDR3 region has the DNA TGTGCCAGCAAAGCAATGGATACGCAGTATTTT. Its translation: CASKAMDTQYF.

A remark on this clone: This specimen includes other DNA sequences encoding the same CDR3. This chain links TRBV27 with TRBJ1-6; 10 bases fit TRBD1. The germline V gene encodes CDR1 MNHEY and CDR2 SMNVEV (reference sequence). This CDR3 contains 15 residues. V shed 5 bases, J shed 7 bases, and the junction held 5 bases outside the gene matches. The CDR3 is CASSTDRGQNSPLHF. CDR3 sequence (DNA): TGTGCCAGCAGTACCGACAGGGGGCAGAATTCACCCCTCCACTTT.

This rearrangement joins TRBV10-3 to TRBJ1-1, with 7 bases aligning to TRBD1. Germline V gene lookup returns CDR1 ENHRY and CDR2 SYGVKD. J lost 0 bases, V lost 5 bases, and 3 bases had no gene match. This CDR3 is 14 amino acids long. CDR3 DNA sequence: TGTGCCATCAGTAATCAGGGGGTGAACACTGAAGCTTTCTTT. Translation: CAISNQGVNTEAFF.

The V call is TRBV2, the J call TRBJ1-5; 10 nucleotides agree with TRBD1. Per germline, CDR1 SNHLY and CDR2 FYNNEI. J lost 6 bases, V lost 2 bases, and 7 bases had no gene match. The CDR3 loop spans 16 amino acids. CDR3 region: CASSERDRGFSQPQHF. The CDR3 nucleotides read TGTGCCAGCAGTGAAAGGGACAGGGGATTTAGTCAGCCCCAGCATTTT.

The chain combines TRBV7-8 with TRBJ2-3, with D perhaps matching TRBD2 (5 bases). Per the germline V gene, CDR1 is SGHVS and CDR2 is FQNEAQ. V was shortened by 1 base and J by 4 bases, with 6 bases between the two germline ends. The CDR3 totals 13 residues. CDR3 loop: CASSLVGADTQYF. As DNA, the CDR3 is TGTGCCAGCAGCTTAGTCGGGGCAGATACGCAGTATTTT.

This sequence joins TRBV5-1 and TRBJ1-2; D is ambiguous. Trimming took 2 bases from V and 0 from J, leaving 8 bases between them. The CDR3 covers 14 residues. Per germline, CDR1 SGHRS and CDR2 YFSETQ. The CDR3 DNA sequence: TGCGCCAGCAGCTTCGACACGACTAACTATGGCTACACCTTC. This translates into CASSFDTTNYGYTF.

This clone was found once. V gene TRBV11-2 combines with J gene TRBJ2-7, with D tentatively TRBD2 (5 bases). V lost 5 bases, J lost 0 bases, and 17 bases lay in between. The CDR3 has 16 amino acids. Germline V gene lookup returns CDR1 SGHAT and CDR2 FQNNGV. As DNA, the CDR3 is TGTGCCAGCAGCCCCGGGCTGGGCGGACTCTCCTACGAGCAGTACTTC. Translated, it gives CASSPGLGGLSYEQYF. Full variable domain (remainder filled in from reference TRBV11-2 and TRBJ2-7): EAGVAQSPRYKIIEKRQSVAFWCNPISGHATLYWYQQILGQGPKLLIQFQNNGVVDDSQLPKDRFSAERLKGVDSTLKIQPAKLEDSAVYLCASSPGLGGLSYEQYFGPGTRLTVT.

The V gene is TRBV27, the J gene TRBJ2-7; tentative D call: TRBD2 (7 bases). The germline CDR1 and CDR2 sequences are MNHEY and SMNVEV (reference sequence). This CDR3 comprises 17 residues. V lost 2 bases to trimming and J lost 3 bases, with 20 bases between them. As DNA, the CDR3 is TGTGCCAGCAGTTTACGGGGGGCGAACCGCCCAAACTACGAGCAGTACTTC. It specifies CASSLRGANRPNYEQYF.

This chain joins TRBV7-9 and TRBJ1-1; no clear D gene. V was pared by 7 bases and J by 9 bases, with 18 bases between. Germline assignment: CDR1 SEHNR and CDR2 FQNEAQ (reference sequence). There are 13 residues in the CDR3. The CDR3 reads CASTDVSGYKAFF. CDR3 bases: TGTGCCAGCACCGACGTTTCGGGATACAAAGCTTTCTTT. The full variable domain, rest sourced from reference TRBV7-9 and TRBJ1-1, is DTGVSQNPRHKITKRGQNVTFRCDPISEHNRLYWYRQTLGQGPEFLTYFQNEAQLEKSRLLSDRFSAERPKGSFSTLEIQRTEQGDSAMYLCASTDVSGYKAFFGQGTRLTVV.

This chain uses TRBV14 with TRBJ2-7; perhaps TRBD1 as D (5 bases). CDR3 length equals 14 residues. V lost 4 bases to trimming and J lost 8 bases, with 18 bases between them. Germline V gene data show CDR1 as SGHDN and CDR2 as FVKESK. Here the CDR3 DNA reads TGTGCCAGCAGCCTTTTAGACAGCTCTAACAAGCAGTACTTC. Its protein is CASSLLDSSNKQYF.

For the CDR3, the DNA is TGTGCCAGCAGCTATTGGCCCTTTGCAGGGGGCTCCTACAATGAGCAGTTCTTC. Translation gives CASSYWPFAGGSYNEQFF. The V and J genes are TRBV27 and TRBJ2-1, with TRBD1 matching over 7 bases. The V and J ends lost 6 bases and 0 bases, in that order; junction bases with no gene match: 14. The CDR3 is made up of 18 amino acids. Germline CDR1 is MNHEY and CDR2 is SMNVEV (reference sequence).

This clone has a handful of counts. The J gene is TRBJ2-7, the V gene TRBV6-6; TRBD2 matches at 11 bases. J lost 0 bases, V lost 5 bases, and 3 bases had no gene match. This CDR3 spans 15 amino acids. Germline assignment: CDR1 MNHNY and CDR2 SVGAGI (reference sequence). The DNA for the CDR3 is TGTGCCAGCAGTCTAGCGGGAGGAACCTCCTACGAGCAGTACTTC. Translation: CASSLAGGTSYEQYF.

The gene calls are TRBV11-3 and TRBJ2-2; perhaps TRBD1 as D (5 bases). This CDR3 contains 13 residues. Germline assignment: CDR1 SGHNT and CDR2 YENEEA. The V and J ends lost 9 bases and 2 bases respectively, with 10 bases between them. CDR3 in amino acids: CASTDRNTGELFF. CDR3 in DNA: TGTGCCAGTACCGACAGAAACACCGGGGAGCTGTTTTTT.

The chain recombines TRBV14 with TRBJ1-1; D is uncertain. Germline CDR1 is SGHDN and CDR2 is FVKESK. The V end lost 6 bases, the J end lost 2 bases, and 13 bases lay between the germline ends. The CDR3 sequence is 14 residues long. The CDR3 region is CASSPRKINTEAFF. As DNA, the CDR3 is TGTGCCAGCAGTCCGCGTAAGATAAACACTGAAGCTTTCTTT.

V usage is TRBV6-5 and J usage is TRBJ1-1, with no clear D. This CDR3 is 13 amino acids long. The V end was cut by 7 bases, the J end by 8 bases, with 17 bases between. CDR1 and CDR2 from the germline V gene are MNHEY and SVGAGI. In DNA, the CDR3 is TGTGCCAGCACTCAATCATGGGGAGGAGAAGCTTTCTTT. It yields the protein CASTQSWGGEAFF.

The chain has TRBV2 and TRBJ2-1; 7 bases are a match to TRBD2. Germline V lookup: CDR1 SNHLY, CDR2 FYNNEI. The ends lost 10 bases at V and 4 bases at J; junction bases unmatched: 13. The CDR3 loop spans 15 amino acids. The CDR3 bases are TGTGCCATCCTGGACGGGGGGTTAGATTACAATGAGCAGTTCTTC. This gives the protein CAILDGGLDYNEQFF.

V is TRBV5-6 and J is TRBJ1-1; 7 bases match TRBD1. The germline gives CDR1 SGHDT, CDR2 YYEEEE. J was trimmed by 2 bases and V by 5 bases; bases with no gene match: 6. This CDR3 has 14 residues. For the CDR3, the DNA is TGTGCCAGCAGATATGGGGACAGAAACACTGAAGCTTTCTTT. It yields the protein CASRYGDRNTEAFF.

CDR3 sequence reads: CASRPGTEAQREQYF. CDR3 bases: TGTGCCAGCAGGCCCGGGACAGAAGCCCAACGAGAGCAGTACTTC. The gene calls are TRBV6-5 and TRBJ2-5; 7 nucleotides align to TRBD1. Germline V gives CDR1 MNHEY, CDR2 SVGAGI. This CDR3 region has 15 residues. J gave up 11 bases and V 6 bases, and 18 bases lay outside the gene matches.

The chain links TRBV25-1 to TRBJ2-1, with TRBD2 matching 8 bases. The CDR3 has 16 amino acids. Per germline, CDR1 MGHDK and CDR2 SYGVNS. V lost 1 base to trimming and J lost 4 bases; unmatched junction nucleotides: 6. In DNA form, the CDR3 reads TGTGCCAGCAGTGAATTAGGCGGGAGGCCTTACAATGAGCAGTTCTTC. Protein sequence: CASSELGGRPYNEQFF.